The rows below give T cell receptor beta chains drawn from one sample of a study of shared clonotypes between healthy human individuals. Produced via immunoSEQ multiplex PCR; TCRdb's table is partial and in-frame only. The table records about 1 million clones, 65% to 80% of them present only once. Sequenced sample: memory CD4+ T cells sorted from blood. Every receptor here comes from a man younger than 35 in good health. Each CDR3 is given with its conserved first and last residue. A D gene is named only where the DNA matches it firmly. Clone size appears in some rows only: once, few, many, or a class for an expanded clone.

clone size: NA; V gene: TRBV6-1; D gene: NA; J gene: TRBJ1-1; CDR3 DNA: TGTGCCAGCAGTGAAAGGTCAGGGAATGAAGCTTTCTTT; CDR3 protein: CASSERSGNEAFF
clone size: NA; V gene: TRBV4-3; D gene: NA; J gene: TRBJ1-5; CDR3 DNA: TGCGCCAGCAGCCAAGCGGCGACGGTGGGTCAGCCCCAGCATTTT; CDR3 protein: CASSQAATVGQPQHF
clone size: once; V gene: TRBV6-5; D gene: NA; J gene: TRBJ1-5; CDR3 DNA: TGTGCCAGCTCTATACAGGGTGGGCAGCCCCAGCATTTT; CDR3 protein: CASSIQGGQPQHF
clone size: few; V gene: TRBV2; D gene: NA; J gene: TRBJ2-5; CDR3 DNA: TGTGCCAGCAGTGAACGAGGGGCAGAGACCCAGTACTTC; CDR3 protein: CASSERGAETQYF
clone size: once; V gene: TRBV28; D gene: TRBD2; J gene: TRBJ2-7; CDR3 DNA: TGTGCCAGCAGGGGTAGCGGGAGCTTAGTCGAGCAGTACTTC; CDR3 protein: CASRGSGSLVEQYF
clone size: NA; V gene: TRBV30; D gene: TRBD2; J gene: TRBJ2-3; CDR3 DNA: TGTGCCTGGAGTGTAGGGACTAGCGGATCAGATACGCAGTATTTT; CDR3 protein: CAWSVGTSGSDTQYF
clone size: NA; V gene: TRBV7-9; D gene: NA; J gene: TRBJ1-6; CDR3 DNA: TGTGCCAGCAACCCTGCGACAGATAATTCACCCCTCCACTTT; CDR3 protein: CASNPATDNSPLHF
clone size: NA; V gene: TRBV10-3; D gene: TRBD2; J gene: TRBJ2-1; CDR3 DNA: TGTGCCATGGCCCCGGGACTAGAAGGAGGGGAGCAGTTCTTC; CDR3 protein: CAMAPGLEGGEQFF
clone size: NA; V gene: TRBV14; D gene: NA; J gene: TRBJ1-3; CDR3 DNA: TGTGCCAGCAGCCAAGATCTTTTGGGGATTTGGAACACCATATATTTT; CDR3 protein: CASSQDLLGIWNTIYF
clone size: NA; V gene: TRBV30; D gene: NA; J gene: TRBJ2-7; CDR3 DNA: TGTGCCTGGGACCGGGGTACAGGGAACGAGCAGTACTTC; CDR3 protein: CAWDRGTGNEQYF
clone size: once; V gene: TRBV6-5; D gene: NA; J gene: TRBJ2-7; CDR3 DNA: TGTGCCAGCAGTTACAGGGCCGGCGAGCAGTACTTC; CDR3 protein: CASSYRAGEQYF
clone size: NA; V gene: TRBV5-8; D gene: NA; J gene: TRBJ2-2; CDR3 DNA: TGTGCCAGCAGCTACTATACCAGGGAGGCCGGGGAGCTGTTTTTT; CDR3 protein: CASSYYTREAGELFF
clone size: many; V gene: TRBV10-3; D gene: NA; J gene: TRBJ2-1; CDR3 DNA: TGTGCCATCAGTGAGCTGGGGGTTGCCTACAATGAGCAGTTCTTC; CDR3 protein: CAISELGVAYNEQFF
clone size: NA; V gene: TRBV10-3; D gene: NA; J gene: TRBJ1-2; CDR3 DNA: TGTGCCATCAGTGAGTCTTATGGATACACCTTC; CDR3 protein: CAISESYGYTF
clone size: NA; V gene: TRBV25-1; D gene: NA; J gene: TRBJ1-5; CDR3 DNA: TGTGCCAGCAGTGTATCAAAAAGCAATCAGCCCCAGCATTTT; CDR3 protein: CASSVSKSNQPQHF
clone size: NA; V gene: TRBV10-3; D gene: TRBD2; J gene: TRBJ2-5; CDR3 DNA: TGTGCCATCAGTGCCGGACTAGCGGGAGGGCGGGAGACCCAGTACTTC; CDR3 protein: CAISAGLAGGRETQYF
clone size: NA; V gene: TRBV7-8; D gene: TRBD1; J gene: TRBJ2-7; CDR3 DNA: TGTGCCAGCAGCTTCCCGGGACAGGGCAGGAACGAGCAGTACTTC; CDR3 protein: CASSFPGQGRNEQYF
clone size: NA; V gene: TRBV6-6; D gene: NA; J gene: TRBJ1-1; CDR3 DNA: TGTGCCAGCAGTTACCCTGGGGGAGCTGAAGCTTTCTTT; CDR3 protein: CASSYPGGAEAFF
clone size: NA; V gene: TRBV7-9; D gene: TRBD1; J gene: TRBJ2-7; CDR3 DNA: TGTGCCAGCAGCGATCGAGGGGGCAGGTCCTACGAGCAGTACTTC; CDR3 protein: CASSDRGGRSYEQYF
clone size: NA; V gene: TRBV6-1; D gene: TRBD1; J gene: TRBJ2-1; CDR3 DNA: TGTGCCAGCAACCAACGGGACAGGTGGGTTCGTGAGCAGTTCTTC; CDR3 protein: CASNQRDRWVREQFF